This TCR beta chain was captured in a study of CD8 T cells in ankylosing spondylitis. As for this clonotype: Its antigen is currently unknown.

This CDR3 contains 17 residues. V lost 0 bases to trimming and J lost 0 bases; unmatched junction nucleotides: 6. The germline CDR1 and CDR2 sequences are SGHVS and FQNEAQ. Regarding the study as a whole: Clones tied to disease were said to be significantly enriched in matched ankylosing spondylitis synovial fluid. Characteristic, it appeared, of ankylosing spondylitis blood was a TCR beta motif of roughly eight highly homologous variants. With a CD8+ phenotype, disease-linked clones were relatively rare in peripheral blood. Earlier studies detected some motif variants in reactive arthritis synovial fluid and blood.

Molecular-barcoded quantitative 5'-RACE produced these TCR beta libraries. TCRdb re-called the 5' RACE reads with MiXCR, one entry per CDR3 protein. The sample holds around 770,000 distinct CDR3 sequences, around 20% seen once. The clonotype was recovered from a male donor with ankylosing spondylitis. The J gene is TRBJ2-7, the V gene TRBV7-8, with TRBD1 matching over 9 bases. Sequencing input: blood, either unsorted or a sorted T cell fraction (not recorded which). The CDR3 DNA follows: TGTGCCAGCAGCTTAGCGAGGGGACAGGGTAGCTCCTACGAGCAGTACTTC. As protein: CASSLARGQGSSYEQYF.